Shown below are 24 T cell receptor beta chains from a single sample sequenced in a study of cytomegalovirus exposure and HLA in healthy donors. This PCR relied on a set of 60 Vbeta primers and 13 Jbeta primers. Clones were read by immunoSEQ multiplex PCR, and TCRdb kept only the in-frame ones, dropping some. Altogether 140,000 to 150,000 clones are present, roughly four fifths being singletons, with the ten largest covering around 10%. Sequencing input: PBMCs. The receptors originated from a woman aged 60-75 years in good health and CMV-seropositive.

The chain joins TRBV18 to TRBJ2-5; 10 bases are shared with TRBD1. The CDR3 totals 15 residues. Germline V gene lookup returns CDR1 KGHSH and CDR2 LQKENI. V gave up 3 bases and J gave up 1 base; unmatched junction bases: 2. CDR3 sequence (DNA): TGTGCCAGCTCACCCTGGACAGGGGGCCAAGAGACCCAGTACTTC. Amino acid sequence: CASSPWTGGQETQYF.

The rearrangement links TRBV5-1 to TRBJ2-5; D not certain. V shed 2 bases and J shed 3 bases, with 11 bases lying between them. The germline V gene has CDR1 SGHRS and CDR2 YFSETQ. This CDR3 is 14 amino acids long. The CDR3 sequence: CASSLNPGEETQYF. DNA of the CDR3: TGCGCCAGCAGCTTAAATCCCGGTGAAGAGACCCAGTACTTC.

The chain recombines TRBV5-1 with TRBJ2-1; D gene uncertain. V gave up 0 bases and J gave up 9 bases, with 7 bases separating them. This CDR3 has 12 amino acids. Germline V gene data show CDR1 as SGHRS and CDR2 as YFSETQ. CDR3 region: CASSLVAVEQFF. The CDR3 DNA follows: TGCGCCAGCAGCTTGGTCGCGGTTGAGCAGTTCTTC.

The chain uses TRBV7-2 and TRBJ2-7; a weak D match, TRBD2 (6 bases). The CDR3 totals 16 residues. V was clipped by 1 base and J by 3 bases, with 16 bases between them. Germline V CDR1 and CDR2: SGHTA, FQGNSA. The CDR3 is CASSLEAGLPSYEQYF. The CDR3 DNA reads as TGTGCCAGCAGCTTAGAGGCGGGACTTCCAAGCTACGAGCAGTACTTC.

The chain has TRBV25-1 and TRBJ2-7; 9 positions match TRBD1. J lost 5 bases, V lost 5 bases, and 7 bases had no gene match. The CDR3 runs to 14 residues. Germline V CDR1 and CDR2: MGHDK, SYGVNS. The CDR3: CASSRTGEVDEQYF. Here the CDR3 DNA reads TGTGCCAGCAGTAGGACAGGGGAGGTAGACGAGCAGTACTTC.

This clone came up once. This chain joins TRBV6-1 and TRBJ2-5; possibly TRBD2 for D (5 bases). Per the germline V gene, CDR1 is MNHNS and CDR2 is SASEGT. Trimming left V 4 bases short and J 7 bases short, with 16 bases between. The CDR3 has 14 residues. The CDR3 protein is CASSVTDLGGTQYF. CDR3 in DNA: TGTGCCAGCAGTGTAACCGACCTAGGAGGGACCCAGTACTTC.

This chain joins TRBV30 and TRBJ2-7; 11 bases are shared with TRBD1. Germline V gives CDR1 GTSNPN, CDR2 SVGIG (reference sequence). CDR3 size: 14 residues. J gave up 3 bases and V 5 bases, and 6 bases lay outside the gene matches. The CDR3 loop reads CAWGRTGGYYEQYF. CDR3 DNA: TGTGCCTGGGGGAGGACAGGGGGCTACTACGAGCAGTACTTC.

The rearrangement joins TRBV27 to TRBJ1-5; 8 bases map to TRBD1. V trimming: 0 bases; J trimming: 6 bases; junction bases outside the gene matches: 16. The CDR3 has 19 residues. Germline V lookup: CDR1 MNHEY, CDR2 SMNVEV (reference sequence). In DNA form, the CDR3 reads TGTGCCAGCAGTTTATCCCCCCAAACCGCGACAGGGGTGAGTCAGCCCCAGCATTTT. Translating it yields CASSLSPQTATGVSQPQHF.

The chain uses TRBV28 and TRBJ2-3; TRBD2 is a possible D gene (5 bases). V lost 1 base and J 0 bases, leaving 8 bases between the germline ends. CDR1 MDHEN and CDR2 SYDVKM come from the germline V gene. This CDR3 is 15 amino acids long. CDR3 coding DNA: TGTGCCAGCAGTTTATATAGCGTAAGCACAGATACGCAGTATTTT. Amino acid sequence: CASSLYSVSTDTQYF.

V and J are TRBV2 and TRBJ1-2, with D unresolved. V was trimmed by 3 bases and J by 4 bases, leaving 9 bases between them. This CDR3 is 13 amino acids long. CDR1 is SNHLY, CDR2 FYNNEI, per germline. CDR3 sequence: CASSEAGGYGYTF. The CDR3 coding sequence is TGTGCCAGCAGTGAGGCGGGTGGCTATGGCTACACCTTC.

V and J are TRBV5-4 and TRBJ2-5, with TRBD2 identical over 11 bases. CDR3 length: 17 residues. Germline CDR1 SGHNT, CDR2 YYREEE (reference sequence). V gave up 1 base and J gave up 1 base; unmatched junction bases: 6. CDR3 nucleotides: TGTGCCAGCAGCTTGCCAGGACTAGCGGGTGCCCAAGAGACCCAGTACTTC. The encoded protein is CASSLPGLAGAQETQYF.

The chain is built from TRBV7-2 and TRBJ2-7; 7 bases agree with TRBD2. V shed 8 bases and J 4 bases; nucleotides not matched to a gene: 20. CDR1 SGHTA and CDR2 FQGNSA come from the germline V gene. The CDR3 runs 17 residues. In DNA form, the CDR3 reads TGTGCCAGCCTGGGGGGGGAGGACCAAGTTAGCCTATACGAGCAGTACTTC. Its translation: CASLGGEDQVSLYEQYF.

The chain has TRBV6-5 and TRBJ1-1, with a possible D match to TRBD1 (6 bases). The CDR3 covers 13 residues. V lost 6 bases to trimming and J lost 4 bases, with 12 bases between them. CDR1 MNHEY and CDR2 SVGAGI come from the germline V gene. This chain's CDR3 is CASRPQGITEAFF. The CDR3 DNA is TGTGCCAGCAGGCCACAGGGTATCACTGAAGCTTTCTTT.

This clone was detected a few times. The chain recombines TRBV29-1 with TRBJ1-1; no clear D. CDR3 length: 12 amino acids. The V and J ends lost 8 bases and 0 bases respectively, with 10 bases between them. Germline V gene data show CDR1 as SQVTM and CDR2 as ANQGSEA. Here the CDR3 DNA reads TGCAGCCCGAAACAAGTGAACACTGAAGCTTTCTTT. Translation: CSPKQVNTEAFF. Using reference TRBV29-1 and TRBJ1-1 for the parts outside the CDR3, the full variable domain is SAVISQKPSRDICQRGTSLTIQCQVDSQVTMMFWYRQQPGQSLTLIATANQGSEATYESGFVIDKFPISRPNLTFSTLTVSNMSPEDSSIYLCSPKQVNTEAFFGQGTRLTVV.

This chain joins TRBV11-3 and TRBJ2-5, with TRBD2 matching 10 bases. From germline, CDR1 is SGHNT and CDR2 YENEEA. Trimming cost V 0 bases and J 1 base; bases outside gene matches: 2. The CDR3 loop spans 16 amino acids. The CDR3 DNA reads as TGTGCCAGCAGCTTAGAGAGCGGGAGGGCCCAAGAGACCCAGTACTTC. Translating it yields CASSLESGRAQETQYF. Based on the CDR3 plus reference TRBV11-3 and TRBJ2-5, the full variable domain is EAGVVQSPRYKIIEKKQPVAFWCNPISGHNTLYWYLQNLGQGPELLIRYENEEAVDDSQLPKDRFSAERLKGVDSTLKIQPAELGDSAVYLCASSLESGRAQETQYFGPGTRLLVL.

The rearrangement joins TRBV30 to TRBJ1-1, with D perhaps TRBD1 (5 bases). The CDR3 is 12 residues long. The V end was cut by 4 bases, the J end by 6 bases, with 12 bases between. The germline V gene has CDR1 GTSNPN and CDR2 SVGIG (reference sequence). CDR3 residues: CAWNRPGAEAFF. In DNA form, the CDR3 reads TGTGCCTGGAACAGACCGGGGGCTGAAGCTTTCTTT.

In the case of this clone: Sequence at one end of the junction differs from germline and may be a read error. The rearrangement joins TRBV7-9 to TRBJ2-2, with 11 positions matching TRBD2. The CDR3 extends over 16 amino acids. The V gene's germline CDR1 is SEHNR and CDR2 FQNEAQ (reference sequence). The CDR3 protein is CASRLAGGTNTGELFF. The CDR3, as DNA: TGTGCCAGCAGGTTAGCGGGAGGGACGAACACCGGGGAGCTGTTTTTT.

This rearrangement joins TRBV19 to TRBJ1-1, with a possible D match to TRBD1 (6 bases). Germline V CDR1 and CDR2: LNHDA, SQIVND (reference sequence). CDR3 length equals 15 residues. Trimming cost V 4 bases and J 4 bases, with 16 bases left between them. The CDR3 reads CASSTGGTRSTEAFF. The CDR3 nucleotides are TGTGCCAGTAGTACCGGTGGGACACGGAGCACTGAAGCTTTCTTT.

The CDR3 DNA follows: TGTGCCAGCAGTTTACGGGACCCGGGGGGACTCTGGGGAGGGAACACTGAAGCTTTCTTT. Translation gives CASSLRDPGGLWGGNTEAFF. V gene TRBV27 combines with J gene TRBJ1-1; D perhaps matches TRBD1 (5 bases). CDR1 and CDR2 from the germline V gene are MNHEY and SMNVEV (reference sequence). Between the trimmed V and J ends, which lost 2 bases and 1 base, there was a span of 26 bases. The CDR3 loop spans 20 amino acids.

V gene TRBV9 combines with J gene TRBJ2-5, with 10 bases fitting TRBD2. This CDR3 spans 16 amino acids. Losses at the gene ends were 4 bases for V and 5 bases for J; bases not matched to a gene: 11. Germline CDR1 and CDR2: SGDLS and YYNGEE. The CDR3 loop reads CASSRAPSGSGETQYF. In nucleotides, the CDR3 is TGTGCCAGCAGCAGAGCGCCTAGCGGGAGTGGGGAGACCCAGTACTTC.

This clone appeared a single time. The gene calls are TRBV20-1 and TRBJ2-5, with TRBD1 as a possible D gene (6 bases). The CDR3 is made up of 11 amino acids. Trimming left V 7 bases short and J 1 base short, with 7 bases between. Germline V lookup: CDR1 DFQATT, CDR2 SNEGSKA (reference sequence). This chain's CDR3 is CSGTAQETQYF. As DNA, the CDR3 is TGCAGTGGGACAGCCCAAGAGACCCAGTACTTC.

This rearrangement joins TRBV9 to TRBJ2-1, with TRBD2 matching 8 bases. CDR1 and CDR2 (germline): SGDLS, YYNGEE. There are 15 residues in the CDR3. The ends lost 1 base at V and 7 bases at J; junction bases unmatched: 7. The CDR3 nucleotides read TGTGCCAGCAGCGTACTAGCGGGCTACTCGAATGAGCAGTTCTTC. Translating gives CASSVLAGYSNEQFF.

J is TRBJ2-3 and V is TRBV2, with TRBD2 matching 11 bases. After removal of 9 bases from V and 6 bases from J, the junction contained 11 bases not matched to a gene. CDR3 size: 15 residues. Germline assignment: CDR1 SNHLY and CDR2 FYNNEI. The CDR3 nucleotides read TGTGCCAGTTTTTCACTAGCGGGAGTTTCGGATACGCAGTATTTT. It encodes CASFSLAGVSDTQYF. The variable domain in full, with the rest retrieved from reference TRBV2 and TRBJ2-3, is EPEVTQTPSHQVTQMGQEVILRCVPISNHLYFYWYRQILGQKVEFLVSFYNNEISEKSEIFDDQFSVERPDGSNFTLKIRSTKLEDSAMYFCASFSLAGVSDTQYFGPGTRLTVL.

This rearrangement joins TRBV28 to TRBJ1-5, with D possibly being TRBD1 (5 bases). CDR3 length equals 15 residues. The V gene's germline CDR1 is MDHEN and CDR2 SYDVKM. V was trimmed by 5 bases and J by 1 base, leaving 12 bases between them. DNA for the CDR3: TGTGCCAGCAGTGCCCGCCCAGGGAGCAATCAGCCCCAGCATTTT. The encoded protein is CASSARPGSNQPQHF.